The present TCR beta chain was sequenced within a study of metastatic and nonmetastatic thyroid tumors (dated by TCRdb to 2018 to 2020). Describing the broader study: The researchers compared repertoires between peripheral blood samples and tumor or nodule tissue samples from patients with malignant or benign thyroid disease. The paper as a whole reports these results and caveats: TCR beta diversity was reported as significantly higher in malignant tumors than in benign nodules, in both blood and tumor samples.

This clone has a count of ten or more. Its antigen has not been determined. No base qualities exist here, and no much larger clone lies one base off it. Before undergoing thyroid surgery, none of the patients had been given any kind of treatment. Patient clinical samples collected from the early 2010s to the late 2010s were retrospectively analysed using T-cell receptor beta sequencing. The junction carries 11 bases between V and J, which are trimmed by 2 bases and 5 bases respectively. Measured from the cysteine to the phenylalanine, the CDR3 is 14 residues long. CDR3 DNA only is kept here, 42 bases in frame from base 1. CDR1 is given as KGHSH and CDR2 as LQKENI, both from the germline V gene. The method was PCR. The listed sequencing device is Illumina HiSeq 4000. The TCR beta-chain CDR3 region of each patient was profiled by high-throughput sequencing. The paper's processing steps were these. CDR3 differences across clinicopathological groups were used to build a classifier for discriminating distant-metastatic papillary thyroid cancer patients. The Shannon index was used to measure repertoire diversity, and the Morisita-Horn index was used to measure how similar tumor and blood repertoires were. TCRdb reanalyzed the raw reads on its own, using fastp at Q25 for trimming and MiXCR for clone calling, and kept in-frame beta chains. The V and J calls and clone size are TCRdb's, not the authors'. Here the sample has approximately 30,000 clones; about a sixth occur a single time. The top ten constitute 3% to 4% of the sample.

The source is a female donor with papillary thyroid cancer or a benign thyroid nodule (not recorded which). Some clones in this sample may be carry-over from other donors' samples. The chain is assembled from TRBV18 and TRBJ2-3; no D gene can be assigned with confidence. The specimen was blood. The DNA reads as follows: TGTGCCAGCTCACCATCAGGAGTTGGAGATACGCAGTATTTT. It translates to CASSPSGVGDTQYF.